These 10 T cell receptor beta chains were sequenced from one sample in a study of blood T cell repertoires in COVID-19. The protocol was immunoSEQ multiplex PCR, while the TCRdb copy is restricted to in-frame clones and leaves out a portion. The sample yields more than 200,000 clones, just over 85% seen once. Material: PBMCs or T cells enriched from blood (not recorded which). These receptor sequences come from a man in his forties or fifties who had recovered from COVID-19.

This chain joins TRBV29-1 and TRBJ2-3; 8 bases line up with TRBD2. The V and J ends lost 3 bases and 2 bases, in that order; junction bases with no gene match: 7. The V gene's germline CDR1 is SQVTM and CDR2 ANQGSEA. The CDR3 runs to 15 residues. CDR3: CSVDGREAHTDTQYF. CDR3 nucleotides: TGCAGCGTTGACGGGCGGGAGGCCCACACAGATACGCAGTATTTT.

The rearrangement uses TRBV7-3 and TRBJ2-1, with 9 bases identical to TRBD1. The length of the CDR3 is 15 residues. Looked up from germline, CDR1 is SGHTA and CDR2 is FQGTGA. Losses at the gene ends were 4 bases for V and 6 bases for J; bases not matched to a gene: 7. The CDR3 sequence: CASSWTGTGRNEQFF. In nucleotides, the CDR3 is TGTGCCAGCAGCTGGACCGGGACAGGGCGCAATGAGCAGTTCTTC.

This sequence joins TRBV6-5 and TRBJ2-5; D possibly corresponds to TRBD1 (5 bases). The CDR3 is 13 residues long. Germline V gene sequence: CDR1 MNHEY, CDR2 SVGAGI. V lost 5 bases and J 5 bases, leaving 12 bases between the germline ends. CDR3 nucleotides: TGTGCCAGCAGTAGACAAGCAGGGGAGACCCAGTACTTC. Its translation is CASSRQAGETQYF.

This rearrangement joins TRBV7-2 to TRBJ1-5; 10 bases agree with TRBD1. The germline V gene has CDR1 SGHTA and CDR2 FQGNSA. V lost 6 bases to trimming and J lost 7 bases; unmatched junction nucleotides: 9. The CDR3 runs 15 residues. CDR3 sequence: CASRGQGQVQQPQHF. Here the CDR3 DNA reads TGTGCCAGCAGGGGACAGGGGCAGGTCCAGCAGCCCCAGCATTTT.

The CDR3 sequence: CASSLGQGLTGELFF. DNA of the CDR3: TGCGCCAGCAGCTTGGGGCAGGGGCTAACCGGGGAGCTGTTTTTT. The chain combines TRBV5-1 with TRBJ2-2, with D possibly being TRBD1 (6 bases). V was pared by 0 bases and J by 5 bases, with 11 bases between. This CDR3 region has 15 residues. Germline V gene sequence: CDR1 SGHRS, CDR2 YFSETQ.

The chain carries TRBV30 and TRBJ1-1; the D is unclear. V shed 3 bases and J shed 1 base, with 12 bases lying between them. This CDR3 is 14 amino acids long. Germline values: CDR1 GTSNPN, CDR2 SVGIG (reference sequence). The CDR3, as DNA: TGTGCCTGGAGAAATGGACTTAGGAACACTGAAGCTTTCTTT. It specifies CAWRNGLRNTEAFF.

V gene TRBV3-1 (or the pseudogene TRBV3-2) combines with J gene TRBJ2-3, with D unclear. Germline values: CDR1 LGHDT, CDR2 YNNKEL (reference sequence). The CDR3 totals 12 residues. The V end lost 5 bases, the J end lost 2 bases, and 5 bases lay between the germline ends. The CDR3 reads CASSSSTDTQYF. The CDR3 DNA follows: TGTGCCAGCAGCTCGTCCACAGATACGCAGTATTTT.

The J gene is TRBJ1-3, the V gene TRBV3-1 (or the pseudogene TRBV3-2); D remains ambiguous. This CDR3 has 16 amino acids. Trimming took off 3 bases at V and 0 bases at J, with 12 bases between the two ends. Germline V gives CDR1 LGHDT, CDR2 YNNKEL (reference sequence). The CDR3 reads CASSQSGLASGNTIYF. In DNA form, the CDR3 reads TGTGCCAGCAGCCAGAGTGGGTTAGCCTCTGGAAACACCATATATTTT.

The rearrangement uses TRBV7-6 and TRBJ2-7, with 10 bases aligning to TRBD1. Per germline, CDR1 SGHVS and CDR2 FNYEAQ. The V segment lost 3 bases and the J segment 5 bases; nucleotides outside the gene matches: 7. This CDR3 contains 15 residues. CDR3 bases: TGTGCCAGCAGCTTTGCCGGGACAGGGGTAGACGAGCAGTACTTC. It codes for CASSFAGTGVDEQYF.

The rearrangement uses TRBV4-1 and TRBJ1-1; maybe TRBD1 (5 bases). Trimming left V 0 bases short and J 8 bases short, with 16 bases between. The V gene's germline CDR1 is MGHRA and CDR2 YSYEKL. The CDR3 is made up of 15 amino acids. CDR3 in amino acids: CASSQENTGYLEAFF. The CDR3 DNA reads TGCGCCAGCAGCCAAGAAAATACAGGCTACCTCGAAGCTTTCTTT.